The sequence of this T cell receptor (beta chain) was determined in a study of shared clonotypes between healthy human individuals. Study-level information: The cohort comprised a couple of women and a few men. Their ages spanned 18 to 49 years. CD8 memory received one plate per donor, CD8 naive two, CD4 memory three and CD4 naive three.

The table came from immunoSEQ multiplex PCR; TCRdb's copy has only in-frame clones and leaves some out. The table shows roughly 1 million clones, with approximately 76% occurring only once. V shed 6 bases, J shed 2 bases, and the junction held 3 bases outside the gene matches. Per the germline V gene, CDR1 is SQVTM and CDR2 is ANQGSEA. The CDR3 loop spans 12 amino acids. As for this clone: Its cognate antigen is unknown. Different DNA sequences within this sample yield the same CDR3.

Study observations and caveats: Estimated richness values were generally larger in naive subsets than in memory subsets. The generation probabilities recorded for non-shared clonotypes fell below those of clonotypes shared by all four donors.

The TCR originated in a man aged 18 to 35 in good health. The genes are TRBV29-1 and TRBJ1-2, with 7 bases lining up with TRBD1. Sequenced input: memory CD4+ T cells sorted from blood. Subset here: CD45RA-negative fraction. The CDR3 reads CSVGQSNYGYTF. The CDR3 bases are TGCAGCGTGGGACAGTCGAACTATGGCTACACCTTC.